This TCR beta chain came from a study of shared clonotypes between healthy human individuals. Turning to the study itself: Those who served as donors were a couple of women and a few men between the ages of 18 and 49.

Study-wide findings and caveats: A handful of donors shared about 5% of their naive CD4 clonotypes. Naive subsets, compared against memory subsets, generally had larger estimated richness values.

Execution of the assay was at deep level. TCRdb's table, derived via immunoSEQ multiplex PCR, lists solely in-frame clones and lacks some. Seen here are some 790,000 clones, just under 75% observed once, and the top ten hold more than 1.5%. This CDR3 spans 17 amino acids. From germline, CDR1 is SQVTM and CDR2 ANQGSEA. Trimming at V came to 4 bases and at J to 1 base, leaving 11 bases not matched to a gene. With regard to this clone: Its antigen is unidentified.

The TCR was taken from a woman aged 25 to 39 in good health. The chain carries TRBV29-1 and TRBJ2-1; 9 bases match TRBD2. The source material was memory CD4+ T cells sorted from blood. This sample's subset: CD45RA-negative fraction. The CDR3 DNA follows: TGCAGCGTTGTGCTAGCGGGGCCCGGGAGGTCCTACAATGAGCAGTTCTTC. Protein sequence: CSVVLAGPGRSYNEQFF.